Listed below are T cell receptor beta chains from one sample, sequenced in a study of cytomegalovirus exposure and HLA in healthy donors. Produced via immunoSEQ multiplex PCR; TCRdb's table is partial and in-frame only. Seen here are under 250,000 clones, 75% to 90% observed once, and the top ten hold around 5.6%. The material sequenced was PBMCs. These receptors were obtained from a woman under 30 in good health and CMV-seronegative. CDR3s include the opening cysteine and the closing phenylalanine or tryptophan. Fields, in order: clone size, J gene, V gene, D gene, CDR3 DNA, CDR3 protein. D genes are given only for firm matches. Only some rows state a clone size, as once, few, many or a class for expanded clones.

clone size: NA; J gene: TRBJ1-1; V gene: TRBV4-1; D gene: NA; CDR3 DNA: TGCGCCAGCAGCCACCCTAGGAACACTGAAGCTTTCTTT; CDR3 protein: CASSHPRNTEAFF
clone size: NA; J gene: TRBJ1-4; V gene: TRBV30; D gene: TRBD1; CDR3 DNA: TGTGCCTGGAGTGTACAGGGGGCTTATGAAAAACTGTTTTTT; CDR3 protein: CAWSVQGAYEKLFF
clone size: NA; J gene: TRBJ2-7; V gene: TRBV20-1; D gene: NA; CDR3 DNA: TGCAGTGCTTGGCGTCCCTACGAGCAGTACTTC; CDR3 protein: CSAWRPYEQYF
clone size: NA; J gene: TRBJ1-2; V gene: TRBV30; D gene: NA; CDR3 DNA: TGTGCCTGGAACCAGGGGCGCTCCAACTATGGCTACACCTTC; CDR3 protein: CAWNQGRSNYGYTF
clone size: NA; J gene: TRBJ2-2; V gene: TRBV25-1; D gene: NA; CDR3 DNA: TGTGCCAGCAGTGAATTCATGGGGGCGGGCGGCACCGGGGAGCTGTTTTTT; CDR3 protein: CASSEFMGAGGTGELFF
clone size: NA; J gene: TRBJ2-3; V gene: TRBV7-2; D gene: NA; CDR3 DNA: TGTGCCAGCAGCTACTATCCTGGGGATACGCAGTATTTT; CDR3 protein: CASSYYPGDTQYF
clone size: NA; J gene: TRBJ2-2; V gene: TRBV6-1; D gene: TRBD1; CDR3 DNA: TGTGCCAGCAGTCCGAGGGGGCGAGGTACCGGGGAGCTGTTTTTT; CDR3 protein: CASSPRGRGTGELFF
clone size: few; J gene: TRBJ1-2; V gene: TRBV2; D gene: TRBD1; CDR3 DNA: TGTGCCAGCAGTGAAATAAGGGACAGCAATGGCTACACCTTC; CDR3 protein: CASSEIRDSNGYTF
clone size: once; J gene: TRBJ1-1; V gene: TRBV27; D gene: NA; CDR3 DNA: TGTGCCAGCAGTTTCTTGGGGCGCGCTGAAGCTTTCTTT; CDR3 protein: CASSFLGRAEAFF
clone size: NA; J gene: TRBJ2-4; V gene: TRBV5-1; D gene: NA; CDR3 DNA: TGCGCCAGCAGCTTGGTTTCGTCCCTAGCCAAAAACATTCAGTACTTC; CDR3 protein: CASSLVSSLAKNIQYF
clone size: NA; J gene: TRBJ2-7; V gene: TRBV7-9; D gene: NA; CDR3 DNA: TGTGCCAGCAGCTTAGGTACCCTCTACGAGCAGTACTTC; CDR3 protein: CASSLGTLYEQYF
clone size: few; J gene: TRBJ2-1; V gene: TRBV2; D gene: NA; CDR3 DNA: TGTGCCAGCAGGGTCGCCGACAATGAGCAGTTCTTC; CDR3 protein: CASRVADNEQFF
clone size: NA; J gene: TRBJ2-7; V gene: TRBV9; D gene: NA; CDR3 DNA: TGTGCCAGCAGCGTAGCAGACAGGACAAGCTCCTACGAGCAGTACTTC; CDR3 protein: CASSVADRTSSYEQYF
clone size: NA; J gene: TRBJ1-6; V gene: TRBV19; D gene: NA; CDR3 DNA: TGTGCCAGTAGTACCTGGGGCAGGCAAGGGGATAATTCACCCCTCCACTTT; CDR3 protein: CASSTWGRQGDNSPLHF
clone size: NA; J gene: TRBJ2-5; V gene: TRBV29-1; D gene: NA; CDR3 DNA: TGCAGCGTTGAAGACACCTTAAAATCACCGGGGACCCAGTACTTC; CDR3 protein: CSVEDTLKSPGTQYF
clone size: NA; J gene: TRBJ1-1; V gene: TRBV5-5; D gene: NA; CDR3 DNA: TGTGCCAGCAGCTTGGGTCCGCGGAGGAGCACTGAAGCTTTCTTT; CDR3 protein: CASSLGPRRSTEAFF